The next 27 T cell receptor beta chains were all read from a single sample in a study of blood T cell repertoires in COVID-19. Measured with immunoSEQ multiplex PCR; TCRdb has only the in-frame clones, and not every one. The sample holds roughly 500,000 clones, roughly nine tenths seen once. Sequenced material: peripheral blood. Receptors were obtained from a young man with COVID-19, enrolled during active disease.

The rearrangement uses TRBV4-2 and TRBJ1-4; no clear D gene. The CDR3 has 15 amino acids. The germline V gene has CDR1 LGHNA and CDR2 YNFKEQ. Trimming pared 8 bases from V and 8 bases from J, leaving 21 bases between. CDR3: CASCSTQGGSEKLFF. The CDR3 DNA reads TGTGCCAGCTGTAGTACCCAAGGAGGGAGCGAAAAACTGTTTTTT.

CDR3 coding DNA: TGCGCCAGCAGTCAATCGGCTACGACAGGGGGACTCAGCTCCTACGAGCAGTACTTC. This sequence encodes CASSQSATTGGLSSYEQYF. This chain uses TRBV23-1 with TRBJ2-7; TRBD1 matches 9 bases. TRBV23-1 is reported as an ORF; its role is uncertain. This CDR3 region has 19 residues. V was clipped by 0 bases and J by 0 bases; unmatched bases: 12.

This clone was recorded only once. At one end the junction does not follow the germline gene, possibly because of a read error. This chain uses TRBV5-1 with TRBJ1-1; D ambiguous. The CDR3 is 16 residues long. Germline CDR1 reads SGHRS; CDR2 reads YFSETQ. As DNA, the CDR3 is TGCGCCAGCAGCTTGTCCCCGATTCAGATGAACGCTGAAGCTTTCTTT. Translation gives CASSLSPIQMNAEAFF.

The chain links TRBV4-1 to TRBJ2-7; D is unclear. The CDR3 covers 14 residues. CDR1 and CDR2 from the germline V gene are MGHRA and YSYEKL. Trimming cost V 0 bases and J 4 bases, with 10 bases left between them. CDR3 region: CASSQERLEYEQYF. CDR3 in DNA: TGCGCCAGCAGCCAAGAGAGGCTTGAGTACGAGCAGTACTTC.

The chain joins TRBV11-2 to TRBJ2-5, with 9 bases lining up with TRBD2. This CDR3 has 16 amino acids. CDR1 is SGHAT and CDR2 is FQNNGV in the germline V gene. The ends lost 6 bases at V and 4 bases at J; junction bases unmatched: 12. The chain's CDR3 is CASRSGAGGRGETQYF. The CDR3 coding sequence is TGTGCCAGCAGATCTGGAGCGGGGGGAAGGGGAGAGACCCAGTACTTC.

The chain links TRBV5-4 to TRBJ1-1; no firm D call. This CDR3 contains 14 residues. Germline lookup yields CDR1 SGHNT and CDR2 YYREEE (reference sequence). Trimming cost V 2 bases and J 3 bases, with 11 bases left between them. This CDR3 reads CASSFYGGDTEAFF. CDR3 in DNA: TGTGCCAGCAGCTTTTACGGCGGGGACACTGAAGCTTTCTTT.

This chain uses TRBV7-9 with TRBJ1-1, with a possible D match to TRBD1 (6 bases). From germline, CDR1 is SEHNR and CDR2 FQNEAQ (reference sequence). The CDR3 length is 14 residues. V was clipped by 1 base and J by 0 bases, with 6 bases between them. DNA of the CDR3: TGTGCCAGCAGCTTAGAGGGGGTGAACACTGAAGCTTTCTTT. Translated, it gives CASSLEGVNTEAFF.

V and J are TRBV15 and TRBJ2-1; unclear D gene. The V end lost 6 bases, the J end lost 0 bases, and 9 bases lay between the germline ends. The germline CDR1 and CDR2 sequences are LNHNV and YYDKDF (reference sequence). This CDR3 has 14 amino acids. This chain's CDR3 is CATRGASSYNEQFF. The CDR3 DNA is TGTGCCACCAGAGGAGCCAGCTCCTACAATGAGCAGTTCTTC.

This rearrangement joins TRBV3-1 (or the pseudogene TRBV3-2) to TRBJ2-3; TRBD2 aligns across 10 bases. Trimming at V came to 4 bases and at J to 3 bases, leaving 7 bases not matched to a gene. CDR1 LGHDT and CDR2 YNNKEL come from the germline V gene (reference sequence). CDR3 length equals 16 residues. CDR3 sequence reads: CASSPLAGGGTDTQYF. CDR3 in DNA: TGTGCCAGCAGCCCTTTAGCGGGGGGAGGGACAGATACGCAGTATTTT.

The V call is TRBV11-3, the J call TRBJ1-3; D not certain. The V end was cut by 4 bases, the J end by 0 bases, with 4 bases between. The CDR3 is 13 amino acids. Germline V gene data show CDR1 as SGHNT and CDR2 as YENEEA. As DNA, the CDR3 is TGTGCCAGCAGCTCGTTCTCTGGAAACACCATATATTTT. It is translated as CASSSFSGNTIYF.

V usage is TRBV4-1 and J usage is TRBJ2-5, with 11 positions matching TRBD2. Germline trimming cut 0 bases from V and 2 bases from J; bases unmatched to any gene: 8. The CDR3 sequence is 18 residues long. Germline V lookup: CDR1 MGHRA, CDR2 YSYEKL. The CDR3 nucleotides are TGCGCCAGCAGCCAAGATATTGGGCTAGCGGGAGGACAAGAGACCCAGTACTTC. Residues: CASSQDIGLAGGQETQYF.

The chain combines TRBV7-8 with TRBJ2-5, with D tentatively TRBD1 (6 bases). V dropped 4 bases and J dropped 3 bases, with 9 bases sitting between them. CDR1 and CDR2 from the germline V gene are SGHVS and FQNEAQ. This CDR3 is built from 13 residues. CDR3 bases: TGTGCCAGCAGCTCGGACAGCAAAGAGACCCAGTACTTC. It translates to CASSSDSKETQYF.

The J gene is TRBJ2-5, the V gene TRBV7-6; 7 bases are a match to TRBD2. There are 15 residues in the CDR3. With 2 bases clipped from V and 3 bases from J, the junction kept 6 bases outside the gene matches. CDR1 is SGHVS and CDR2 is FNYEAQ in the germline V gene. The CDR3 DNA reads as TGTGCCAGCAGCTTATCCTGGGGGGGAAAAGAGACCCAGTACTTC. Protein product: CASSLSWGGKETQYF.

The chain combines TRBV2 with TRBJ2-7; 7 nucleotides match TRBD2. This CDR3 has 14 amino acids. Germline CDR1 reads SNHLY; CDR2 reads FYNNEI. Unmatched junction bases numbered 6, after V lost 7 bases and J lost 0 bases. The CDR3 protein is CASKSSGDSYEQYF. The CDR3 DNA reads as TGTGCCAGCAAGTCGAGCGGGGACTCCTACGAGCAGTACTTC.

A single count supports this clone. V is TRBV5-1 and J is TRBJ2-1; TRBD2 agrees at 9 bases. The CDR3 has 15 residues. The V segment lost 5 bases and the J segment 3 bases; nucleotides outside the gene matches: 6. CDR1 SGHRS and CDR2 YFSETQ come from the germline V gene. CDR3 sequence reads: CASRYSGSSYNEQFF. The DNA of the CDR3 is TGCGCCAGCAGGTATAGCGGGAGTAGCTACAATGAGCAGTTCTTC.

J is TRBJ1-1 and V is TRBV19; TRBD1 is a possible D gene (5 bases). The ends were cut back, 5 bases at V and 2 bases at J, with 18 bases in the middle. The CDR3 totals 16 residues. Germline CDR1 LNHDA, CDR2 SQIVND (reference sequence). CDR3 sequence: CASSPTLRQINTEAFF. The CDR3 DNA sequence: TGTGCCAGTAGTCCGACCCTAAGACAGATAAACACTGAAGCTTTCTTT.

J is TRBJ2-2 and V is TRBV2; TRBD2 might be the D (6 bases). Trimming left V 9 bases short and J 0 bases short, with 14 bases between. The CDR3 runs 15 residues. Germline CDR1 SNHLY, CDR2 FYNNEI. This CDR3 is CASSLATANTGELFF. CDR3 DNA: TGTGCCAGTTCCCTAGCGACTGCGAACACCGGGGAGCTGTTTTTT.

The CDR3 reads CASSARLTSYEQYF. As DNA, the CDR3 is TGTGCCAGCAGTGCCAGACTAACAAGCTACGAGCAGTACTTC. V usage is TRBV27 and J usage is TRBJ2-7; a weak D match, TRBD2 (5 bases). CDR1 MNHEY and CDR2 SMNVEV come from the germline V gene (reference sequence). The V end lost 5 bases, the J end lost 3 bases, and 14 bases lay between the germline ends. The length of the CDR3 is 14 residues.

V gene TRBV9 combines with J gene TRBJ2-5, with 8 bases matching TRBD1. CDR1 and CDR2 from the germline V gene are SGDLS and YYNGEE. CDR3 size: 15 residues. V gave up 0 bases and J gave up 4 bases; unmatched junction bases: 5. CDR3 nucleotides: TGTGCCAGCAGCGTAGGAGGGACAGGAGGAGAGACCCAGTACTTC. Its protein is CASSVGGTGGETQYF. Looking up the rest from reference TRBV9 and TRBJ2-5 gives the full variable domain: DSGVTQTPKHLITATGQRVTLRCSPRSGDLSVYWYQQSLDQGLQFLIQYYNGEERAKGNILERFSAQQFPDLHSELNLSSLELGDSALYFCASSVGGTGGETQYFGPGTRLLVL.

This chain uses TRBV6-4 with TRBJ1-5; no clear D gene. The V end lost 4 bases, the J end lost 4 bases, and 11 bases lay between the germline ends. This CDR3 is built from 14 residues. Germline lookup yields CDR1 MRHNA and CDR2 SNTAGT. In nucleotides, the CDR3 is TGTGCCAGCAGTGCCCCCGGGGATAATCAGCCCCAGCATTTT. It yields the protein CASSAPGDNQPQHF.

V and J are TRBV2 and TRBJ2-4, with 8 positions matching TRBD1. After removal of 6 bases from V and 6 bases from J, the junction contained 4 bases not matched to a gene. The CDR3 contains 13 residues. The germline CDR1 and CDR2 sequences are SNHLY and FYNNEI. The CDR3 is CASRDTGGNIQYF. The CDR3, as DNA: TGTGCCAGCAGAGACACAGGGGGAAACATTCAGTACTTC.

This chain links TRBV5-1 with TRBJ1-6, with a possible D match to TRBD1 (6 bases). CDR1 and CDR2 (germline): SGHRS, YFSETQ. The germline V and J ends were trimmed by 0 bases and 7 bases, with 11 bases remaining between them. The CDR3 contains 15 residues. CDR3 sequence (DNA): TGCGCCAGCAGCTTGGTGGCAGGGGACAATTCACCCCTCCACTTT. Its translation is CASSLVAGDNSPLHF.

The J gene is TRBJ1-5, the V gene TRBV7-8, with 8 nucleotides matching TRBD1. V lost 4 bases and J lost 6; bases outside the gene matches: 8. The CDR3 sequence is 15 residues long. The germline CDR1 and CDR2 sequences are SGHVS and FQNEAQ. CDR3 in DNA: TGTGCCAGCAGCTCTTTGACAGGGGTGGGTCAGCCCCAGCATTTT. Translated: CASSSLTGVGQPQHF.

The chain couples TRBV18 to TRBJ1-2; TRBD1 matches at 7 bases. After removal of 1 base from V and 4 bases from J, the junction contained 3 bases not matched to a gene. Germline V gene sequence: CDR1 KGHSH, CDR2 LQKENI. The CDR3 extends over 14 amino acids. CDR3 nucleotide sequence: TGTGCCAGCTCACCACTACGGACAGGCTATGGCTACACCTTC. Amino acid sequence: CASSPLRTGYGYTF.

V usage is TRBV5-1 and J usage is TRBJ2-3; TRBD2 might be the D (6 bases). The V gene's germline CDR1 is SGHRS and CDR2 YFSETQ. V gave up 0 bases and J gave up 0 bases, with 8 bases separating them. The CDR3 spans 15 residues. CDR3 DNA: TGCGCCAGCAGCTTGGGGACTACTAGCACAGATACGCAGTATTTT. Protein sequence: CASSLGTTSTDTQYF.

The V gene is TRBV24-1, the J gene TRBJ2-3, with 8 nucleotides matching TRBD1. CDR1 and CDR2 from the germline V gene are KGHDR and SFDVKD. V was pared by 4 bases and J by 3 bases, with 8 bases of the junction left unmatched. The CDR3 contains 16 residues. CDR3 sequence: CATSDKDRDKTDTQYF. The CDR3 DNA sequence: TGTGCCACCAGTGACAAGGACAGGGATAAAACAGATACGCAGTATTTT.

The chain carries TRBV6-5 and TRBJ2-1; 8 bases line up with TRBD1. The V segment lost 6 bases and the J segment 4 bases; nucleotides outside the gene matches: 8. This CDR3 contains 15 residues. Looked up from germline, CDR1 is MNHEY and CDR2 is SVGAGI. CDR3 region: CASSYGTGYYNEQFF. The DNA for the CDR3 is TGTGCCAGCAGCTATGGGACAGGATATTACAATGAGCAGTTCTTC.